This T cell receptor (beta chain) was captured in a study of blood T cells in healthy people across ages. A second PCR, run for about 7 to 11 cycles, used a sample-barcoded 5' primer plus a J-beta primer mix. TCRdb recomputed calls from the 5' RACE reads with MiXCR, one row per CDR3 protein. The profile shows about 750,000 distinct CDR3 sequences, 53% of them singletons. The sequence was collected from an elderly man in good health. The sample comprised blood.

CDR3 protein: CASSPSGRIQETQYF. The CDR3, as DNA: TGTGCCAGCAGCCCTAGCGGGAGGATACAAGAGACCCAGTACTTC. The chain combines TRBV11-2 with TRBJ2-5; 11 bases map to TRBD2. Per germline, CDR1 SGHAT and CDR2 FQNNGV. The CDR3 has 15 residues. Trimming at V came to 5 bases and at J to 2 bases, leaving 4 bases not matched to a gene. The complete variable domain, with remaining parts taken from reference TRBV11-2 and TRBJ2-5, reads EAGVAQSPRYKIIEKRQSVAFWCNPISGHATLYWYQQILGQGPKLLIQFQNNGVVDDSQLPKDRFSAERLKGVDSTLKIQPAKLEDSAVYLCASSPSGRIQETQYFGPGTRLLVL.